Listed below are T cell receptor beta chains from one sample, sequenced in a study of control samples from healthy donors and cancer patients. The assay was immunoSEQ multiplex PCR, and TCRdb's table has in-frame clones only and misses some. The sample yields about 130,000 clones, approximately 90% seen once. Sequenced: blood. These receptors were collected from a man younger than 35 in good health. Both conserved end residues are part of each CDR3.

cdr3_length,v_call,j_call,cdr3_aa
16,TRBV28,TRBJ1-2,CASSRGGGANPYGYTF
15,TRBV2,TRBJ1-1,CASSVDGQANTEAFF
14,TRBV7-2,TRBJ2-3,CASTLWTGPDTQYF
14,TRBV5-1,TRBJ1-1,CASSRTEQNTEAFF
13,TRBV24-1,TRBJ2-3,CATSDPATDTQYF
15,TRBV7-2,TRBJ2-5,CASSLLEGQKETQYF
16,TRBV5-4,TRBJ1-6,CASTPGGVTYNSPLHF
15,TRBV5-1,TRBJ2-5,CASSPPGHPSQTQYF
14,TRBV27,TRBJ1-6,CASSRGQGNSPLHF
17,TRBV10-3,TRBJ2-2,CAISDSGGRVNTGELFF
14,TRBV15,TRBJ1-2,CATSRDTGYYGYTF
12,TRBV15,TRBJ2-3,CATSGVADTQYF
16,TRBV18,TRBJ2-3,CASSPLLSGGTDTQYF
12,TRBV12-3/TRBV12-4,TRBJ1-6,CASSRQGSPLHF
14,TRBV27,TRBJ1-4,CASRRQRENEKLFF
17,TRBV7-8,TRBJ2-7,CASSYGQARRNPYEQYF
16,TRBV5-1,TRBJ2-1,CASALAGGSSYNEQFF
13,TRBV20-1,TRBJ1-1,CSASKQGVTEAFF
17,TRBV10-2,TRBJ2-2,CASSPGLAGTNTGELFF
16,TRBV5-1,TRBJ1-1,CASSRGHGRLNTEAFF
16,TRBV29-1,TRBJ1-2,CSVEDRTEKTNYGYTF
17,TRBV16,TRBJ1-5,CASSQSNSKGADQPQHF
14,TRBV28,TRBJ2-5,CASSPGGVQETQYF
15,TRBV7-9,TRBJ2-3,CASSLGRPRGDTQYF
15,TRBV9,TRBJ2-1,CASSVTGSTYNEQFF
17,TRBV4-2,TRBJ1-4,CASSQDPGKGANEKLFF
14,TRBV6-1,TRBJ1-2,CASSEQIGDYGYTF
14,TRBV5-6,TRBJ2-3,CASSLRVVTDTQYF
12,TRBV2,TRBJ2-3,CASTRLPDTQYF
14,TRBV11-1,TRBJ2-1,CASSPPRGWDEQFF
15,TRBV3-1/TRBV3-2,TRBJ1-5,CASSPTGDSNQPQHF
14,TRBV4-1,TRBJ1-1,CASSQWTGGPEAFF
11,TRBV29-1,TRBJ1-1,CSVGQGTEAFF
15,TRBV27,TRBJ2-2,CASSIDRGGTGELFF
14,TRBV6-4,TRBJ2-2,CASSGATDTGELFF
13,TRBV9,TRBJ2-3,CASSVGMADTQYF
13,TRBV12-3/TRBV12-4,TRBJ2-7,CASRGLGSYEQYF
13,TRBV10-1,TRBJ2-5,CASSESHSETQYF
18,TRBV7-6,TRBJ1-1,CASSLSQGGPGLNTEAFF
14,TRBV27,TRBJ1-2,CASSLRQGSYGYTF
14,TRBV19,TRBJ1-1,CASSVLKGDTEAFF
17,TRBV18,TRBJ1-4,CASSPLGGYTTGEKLFF
15,TRBV5-1,TRBJ1-6,CASSFTGQAAQPLHF
14,TRBV18,TRBJ2-3,CASSPPAGTDTQYF
11,TRBV13,TRBJ1-1,CASSASGSAFF
12,TRBV6-2/TRBV6-3,TRBJ1-1,CASSYDRVRAFF
13,TRBV27,TRBJ1-1,CASSATKNTEAFF
15,TRBV5-6,TRBJ2-1,CASTNKGQANNEQFF
15,TRBV5-1,TRBJ2-6,CASGPLGSGANVLTF
14,TRBV11-2,TRBJ2-7,CASSWGTGVYEQYF
15,TRBV7-9,TRBJ2-7,CASSPPGQGSYEQYF
13,TRBV6-5,TRBJ2-3,CATGRGVTDTQYF
14,TRBV19,TRBJ2-7,CASSMDRGTYEQYF